The present T cell receptor (beta chain) was sequenced within a study of blood T cell repertoires in COVID-19. Study context: The United States, Italy and Spain supplied acute and convalescent COVID-19 samples. PBMCs, B-cell-depleted T cells, or T cells provided the cDNA or gDNA that made up the material.

Per the original methods: Reference gene primer amplification gave estimated nucleated cell counts. Assay used: immunoSEQ multiplex PCR; TCRdb lists only in-frame clones, some missing. That table is the source of V, J and clone size, and D and trimming were worked out from the DNA. The repertoire holds approximately 360,000 clones, with 90% as singletons. The CDR3 has 16 amino acids. In germline, CDR1 is SGHTA, CDR2 FQGNSA. V was shortened by 5 bases and J by 0 bases, with 15 bases between the two germline ends. Sequenced material: peripheral blood. The TCR comes from a man aged 18 to 29 with active or convalescent COVID-19. The V call is TRBV7-2, the J call TRBJ2-3; no definite D call. CDR3 nucleotide sequence: TGTGCCAGCAGCGCTTTCCTAGTGGCAAGCACAGATACGCAGTATTTT. Its translation is CASSAFLVASTDTQYF.